A single sample gave rise to the 24 T cell receptor beta chains below, sequenced in a study of T cell responses to AZD1222 COVID-19 vaccine. This table comes from immunoSEQ multiplex PCR, and its TCRdb copy is limited to in-frame clones, with some not included. This sample has approximately 110,000 clones, with 85% to 90% found just once. This specimen consisted of peripheral blood, obtained on day 0 of AZD1222 vaccination. The receptors originated from an adult in good health.

The chain links TRBV21-1 to TRBJ1-2. TRBV21-1 represents a pseudogene. The CDR3 covers 12 residues. The CDR3 spells CASSKGGDGYTF. CDR3 DNA: TGTGCCAGCAGCAAAGGGGGAGATGGCTACACCTTC.

The chain couples TRBV5-1 to TRBJ1-3, with a tentative D call TRBD1 (5 bases). The CDR3 loop spans 14 amino acids. V lost 3 bases, J lost 1 base, and 8 bases lay in between. Germline CDR1 SGHRS, CDR2 YFSETQ. CDR3 in amino acids: CASSSRGSGNTIYF. The CDR3 DNA follows: TGCGCCAGCAGCTCAAGGGGATCTGGAAACACCATATATTTT.

The chain uses TRBV7-8 and TRBJ1-5; unclear D gene. Trimming left V 5 bases short and J 5 bases short, with 13 bases between. The CDR3 has 14 amino acids. CDR1 is SGHVS and CDR2 is FQNEAQ in the germline V gene. CDR3 in amino acids: CASSPSGRDQPQHF. DNA of the CDR3: TGTGCCAGCAGCCCTTCCGGGCGAGATCAGCCCCAGCATTTT.

The chain recombines TRBV19 with TRBJ1-4; unclear D gene. The CDR3 is 14 amino acids. V lost 6 bases, J lost 0 bases, and 8 bases lay in between. Germline V gives CDR1 LNHDA, CDR2 SQIVND (reference sequence). CDR3 loop: CASRLYATNEKLFF. The CDR3 nucleotides are TGTGCCAGTAGATTATATGCAACTAATGAAAAACTGTTTTTT.

This rearrangement joins TRBV6-6 to TRBJ1-3; possible D gene TRBD1, 5 bases. The CDR3 consists of 18 residues. V lost 5 bases and J lost 0, with 20 bases in between. CDR1 and CDR2 from the germline V gene are MNHNY and SVGAGI (reference sequence). The CDR3 nucleotides are TGTGCCAGCAGTCGATATAACGGGGGAAGGAGCTCTGGAAACACCATATATTTT. Its translation: CASSRYNGGRSSGNTIYF.

The chain couples TRBV2 to TRBJ2-7; 7 bases match TRBD1. J was trimmed by 3 bases and V by 11 bases; bases with no gene match: 10. This CDR3 has 13 amino acids. Per germline, CDR1 SNHLY and CDR2 FYNNEI. The CDR3 coding sequence is TGTGCCGACCGAGAGGGGGCGGACTACGAGCAGTACTTC. Protein product: CADREGADYEQYF.

The count of this clone is one. This specimen includes other DNA sequences encoding the same CDR3. The chain joins TRBV27 to TRBJ2-1; tentatively, D is TRBD2 (5 bases). The CDR3 length is 14 residues. Per the germline V gene, CDR1 is MNHEY and CDR2 is SMNVEV (reference sequence). The V end was cut by 0 bases, the J end by 7 bases, with 10 bases between. The DNA of the CDR3 is TGTGCCAGCAGTTTATCGGTTGGCGGGAATGAGCAGTTCTTC. Translation gives CASSLSVGGNEQFF.

The CDR3 region is CASSPWDSSYEQYF. As DNA, the CDR3 is TGTGCCAGCAGCCCGTGGGACAGCTCCTACGAGCAGTACTTC. The chain is built from TRBV7-9 and TRBJ2-7; 7 bases are a match to TRBD1. The V segment lost 5 bases and the J segment 0 bases; nucleotides outside the gene matches: 4. There are 14 residues in the CDR3. Germline-derived CDR1 and CDR2 are SEHNR and FQNEAQ (reference sequence).

The chain couples TRBV6-5 to TRBJ1-5, with D perhaps TRBD1 (5 bases). Germline loops: CDR1 MNHEY, CDR2 SVGAGI. CDR3 length: 13 amino acids. Trimming removed 7 bases from V and 4 bases from J, with 11 bases in between. In DNA, the CDR3 is TGTGCCAGCACCTCGGGGGTTAATCAGCCCCAGCATTTT. Translation: CASTSGVNQPQHF.

The chain employs TRBV6-5 and TRBJ1-2; 10 nucleotides line up with TRBD1. The CDR3 extends over 15 amino acids. After removal of 6 bases from V and 6 bases from J, the junction contained 10 bases not matched to a gene. Germline CDR1 MNHEY, CDR2 SVGAGI. The CDR3 DNA reads TGTGCCAGCAGGTCCCCGGGACAGGGGCCCCATGGCTACACCTTC. It is translated as CASRSPGQGPHGYTF.

This clone was counted between two and nine times. The rearrangement links TRBV21-1 to TRBJ2-4; the DNA was not compared with TRBD1, the D call given in the table. TRBV21-1 is flagged as a pseudogene. The CDR3 totals 17 residues. CDR3 residues: CASSKKRGPDPKNIQYF. In nucleotides, the CDR3 is TGTGCCAGCAGCAAGAAAAGGGGTCCTGATCCCAAAAACATTCAGTACTTC.

J is TRBJ1-5 and V is TRBV19; D is perhaps TRBD1 (6 bases). Trimming stripped 3 bases from V and 9 bases from J, with 12 bases between. The CDR3 is made up of 13 amino acids. In germline, CDR1 is LNHDA, CDR2 SQIVND (reference sequence). This CDR3 is CASSMGGVGPQHF. The CDR3 DNA reads TGTGCCAGTAGTATGGGGGGCGTTGGGCCCCAGCATTTT.

The chain is built from TRBV15 and TRBJ1-4, with TRBD1 identical over 7 bases. The V gene's germline CDR1 is LNHNV and CDR2 YYDKDF (reference sequence). This CDR3 is 13 amino acids long. The junction had 8 bases not matched to a gene; V was cut back by 0 bases and J by 16 bases. As DNA, the CDR3 is TGTGCCACCAGCAGAGAATTAAGGGGGCCCTCGTTTTTT. Amino acid sequence: CATSRELRGPSFF.

The rearrangement links TRBV7-9 to TRBJ2-7, with D possibly matching TRBD2 (6 bases). The CDR3 sequence is 12 residues long. V was cut by 5 bases and J by 5 bases, with 10 bases left in between. The germline V gene encodes CDR1 SEHNR and CDR2 FQNEAQ (reference sequence). CDR3 protein: CASSPGGDEQYF. The CDR3 DNA is TGTGCCAGCAGCCCCGGAGGGGACGAGCAGTACTTC.

J is TRBJ1-4 and V is TRBV5-4; 8 nucleotides match TRBD1. Trimming removed 3 bases from V and 3 bases from J; junction bases left unmatched: 7. Germline lookup yields CDR1 SGHNT and CDR2 YYREEE (reference sequence). The CDR3 has 16 amino acids. CDR3 region: CASSSTGGNPNEKLFF. CDR3 nucleotides: TGTGCCAGCAGCTCCACAGGGGGGAACCCTAATGAAAAACTGTTTTTT.

The V call is TRBV7-6, the J call TRBJ2-7; D may match TRBD1 or TRBD2 (6 bases each). Germline CDR1 and CDR2: SGHVS and FNYEAQ. V was pared by 1 base and J by 4 bases, with 14 bases between. The CDR3 has 15 residues. The CDR3 sequence: CASSLDGGRAYEQYF. The CDR3, as DNA: TGTGCCAGCAGCTTAGATGGGGGGCGCGCGTACGAGCAGTACTTC.

This clone was seen just once. The chain joins TRBV2 to TRBJ2-1; the match to TRBD1 covers 11 bases. The CDR3 consists of 15 residues. V trimming: 5 bases; J trimming: 3 bases; junction bases outside the gene matches: 3. CDR1 is SNHLY and CDR2 is FYNNEI in the germline V gene. CDR3 DNA: TGTGCCAGCAGTAAGGACAGGGGGCTCTACAATGAGCAGTTCTTC. Protein product: CASSKDRGLYNEQFF.

V is TRBV7-9 and J is TRBJ1-6; a weak D match, TRBD1 (6 bases). Germline CDR1 is SEHNR and CDR2 is FQNEAQ (reference sequence). V shed 6 bases and J shed 11 bases, with 14 bases lying between them. The CDR3 sequence is 13 residues long. The CDR3 DNA reads as TGTGCCAGCAGAAGGGAACAGGGAACACCCCTCCACTTT. Its protein is CASRREQGTPLHF.

V usage is TRBV19 and J usage is TRBJ1-2; 7 bases fit TRBD1. Trimming removed 7 bases from V and 4 bases from J; junction bases left unmatched: 15. Per germline, CDR1 LNHDA and CDR2 SQIVND (reference sequence). This CDR3 has 16 residues. The CDR3 DNA reads TGTGCCAGTATGGGAGGGTCGACAGGGATCGGCTATGGCTACACCTTC. Amino acid sequence: CASMGGSTGIGYGYTF. Complete variable domain (other parts from reference TRBV19 and TRBJ1-2): DGGITQSPKYLFRKEGQNVTLSCEQNLNHDAMYWYRQDPGQGLRLIYYSQIVNDFQKGDIAEGYSVSREKKESFPLTVTSAQKNPTAFYLCASMGGSTGIGYGYTFGSGTRLTVV.

This chain uses TRBV18 with TRBJ2-1, with TRBD1 matching 9 bases. From germline, CDR1 is KGHSH and CDR2 LQKENI. The CDR3 contains 12 residues. The CDR3 spells CAADRGDNEQFF. In DNA, the CDR3 is TGTGCTGCGGACAGGGGCGACAATGAGCAGTTCTTC.

The V call is TRBV5-1, the J call TRBJ1-1; D remains unclear. This CDR3 is 12 amino acids long. In germline, CDR1 is SGHRS, CDR2 YFSETQ. Trimming took 0 bases from V and 3 from J, leaving 3 bases between them. CDR3 sequence (DNA): TGCGCCAGCAGCTTGGGGGACACTGAAGCTTTCTTT. This encodes CASSLGDTEAFF.

Here the CDR3 DNA reads TGTGCCAAGGGTTCGGGGGGGGCTAGCACAGATACGCAGTATTTT. Its protein is CAKGSGGASTDTQYF. The rearrangement links TRBV2 to TRBJ2-3; 8 nucleotides align to TRBD2. Germline lookup yields CDR1 SNHLY and CDR2 FYNNEI. This CDR3 spans 15 amino acids. The trim removed 10 bases at V and 0 bases at J, leaving 9 bases unmatched.

The V call is TRBV2, the J call TRBJ2-2; D not resolved. Looked up from germline, CDR1 is SNHLY and CDR2 is FYNNEI. The CDR3 totals 14 residues. Trimming left V 0 bases short and J 4 bases short, with 6 bases between. The CDR3 coding sequence is TGTGCCAGCAGTGAAGCGGTCAGCACCGGGGAGCTGTTTTTT. Its translation: CASSEAVSTGELFF.

The rearrangement uses TRBV19 and TRBJ2-3; the D is unclear. The V gene lost 5 bases and the J gene lost 7 bases, with 10 bases spanning the gap. The length of the CDR3 is 12 residues. Germline V lookup: CDR1 LNHDA, CDR2 SQIVND (reference sequence). This CDR3 is CASSQPPHTQYF. The CDR3 nucleotides are TGTGCCAGTAGTCAACCGCCTCATACGCAGTATTTT.